The text below deals with one T cell receptor beta chain. The antigen is not known. V shed 11 bases, J shed 4 bases, and the junction held 16 bases outside the gene matches. The germline CDR1 and CDR2 sequences are SGHTA and FQGNSA. This CDR3 spans 16 amino acids. TCRdb passed the 5' RACE reads through MiXCR, listing each CDR3 protein once. The table lists nearly 900,000 distinct CDR3 sequences, more than 9% of them singletons, with about 1.5% in the top ten. These data belong to a study of identical twins. Findings and caveats of the study: Twin-shared out-of-frame alpha sequences were enriched for low generation probability.

This sample was also put to use in a study of yellow fever vaccine responses in identical twins.

The sample was PBMCs. This clonotype originated in a woman between 18 and 29 years old in good health. This sequence joins TRBV7-2 and TRBJ2-3; TRBD2 matches 9 bases. CDR3 sequence (DNA): TGTGCCCCCAGGCGGGAGGGCCCCGACGTTGCAGATACGCAGTATTTT. This translates into CAPRREGPDVADTQYF.